Following are 8 T cell receptor beta chains from one sample sequenced in a study of cytomegalovirus exposure and HLA in healthy donors. 13 Jbeta primers and 60 Vbeta primers were used for the PCR. Profiling relied on immunoSEQ multiplex PCR, and the TCRdb table lists in-frame clones only, not all of them. Of 150,000 to 200,000 clones listed, nearly 80% are singletons. The sequencing input was PBMCs. All receptors come from a man aged 40-55 years in good health and CMV-seropositive.

The rearrangement uses TRBV6-1 and TRBJ2-5; 14 nucleotides agree with TRBD2. The J call is in doubt because the DNA end fits TRBJ2-7 better. This CDR3 region has 16 residues. Germline CDR1 MNHNS, CDR2 SASEGT. CDR3 loop: CASSEEGLAGAYEQYF. CDR3 nucleotides: TGTGCCAGCAGTGAAGAGGGACTAGCGGGAGCCTACGAGCAGTACTTC.

In its sample, this clone was seen once. The chain carries TRBV27 and TRBJ2-1; 11 nucleotides align to TRBD2. The V gene's germline CDR1 is MNHEY and CDR2 SMNVEV (reference sequence). The CDR3 contains 20 residues. With 3 bases clipped from V and 1 base from J, the junction kept 14 bases outside the gene matches. CDR3 region: CASSFFKDSRTSGSYNEQFF. The CDR3 bases are TGTGCCAGCAGTTTTTTCAAGGACAGCCGGACTAGCGGGTCCTACAATGAGCAGTTCTTC.

The J gene is TRBJ1-5, the V gene TRBV5-1, with 9 positions matching TRBD1. There are 15 residues in the CDR3. Per germline, CDR1 SGHRS and CDR2 YFSETQ. Losses at the gene ends were 3 bases for V and 2 bases for J; bases not matched to a gene: 3. This chain's CDR3 is CASSSTGGGNQPQHF. The CDR3 DNA reads as TGCGCCAGCAGCTCGACAGGGGGTGGCAATCAGCCCCAGCATTTT.

Regarding this clone: The junction departs from the called germline gene at one end, perhaps through a read error. This chain links TRBV19 with TRBJ2-6, with 10 bases fitting TRBD1. The germline V gene has CDR1 LNHDA and CDR2 SQIVND (reference sequence). This CDR3 has 17 residues. CDR3 region: CASSPTGGGAGANGLTF. The CDR3 DNA sequence: TGTGCCAGTAGCCCGACAGGGGGCGGGGCGGGGGCCAACGGCCTGACTTTC.

The chain recombines TRBV6-1 with TRBJ2-5, with 8 bases that match TRBD2. The end of the DNA is better explained by TRBJ2-7, so the J call may be wrong. Germline-derived CDR1 and CDR2 are MNHNS and SASEGT. The CDR3 contains 15 residues. The DNA of the CDR3 is TGTGCCAGCAGATTGCTAGCGGGCCCTACCTACGAGCAGTACTTC. Translated: CASRLLAGPTYEQYF.

The chain joins TRBV28 to TRBJ2-7; TRBD1 agrees at 9 bases. V trimming: 5 bases; J trimming: 4 bases; junction bases outside the gene matches: 12. Germline V lookup: CDR1 MDHEN, CDR2 SYDVKM. The length of the CDR3 is 16 residues. The CDR3 sequence is CASSPPGRTGDYEQYF. The CDR3 DNA follows: TGTGCCAGCAGTCCTCCCGGCAGGACAGGGGATTACGAGCAGTACTTC.

The chain has TRBV6-1 and TRBJ2-5, with 7 bases fitting TRBD1. J lost 5 bases, V lost 2 bases, and 8 bases had no gene match. Germline V gene sequence: CDR1 MNHNS, CDR2 SASEGT. CDR3 size: 15 residues. CDR3 protein: CASSEKTGVWETQYF. DNA for the CDR3: TGTGCCAGCAGTGAAAAAACAGGGGTTTGGGAGACCCAGTACTTC.

The V and J genes are TRBV5-4 and TRBJ1-2; TRBD1 matches 7 bases. Germline V gives CDR1 SGHNT, CDR2 YYREEE (reference sequence). Trimming cost V 4 bases and J 4 bases; bases outside gene matches: 13. The CDR3 has 16 residues. The CDR3 loop reads CASSSQSDRVGYGYTF. CDR3 coding DNA: TGTGCCAGCAGCAGTCAGTCCGACAGGGTGGGCTATGGCTACACCTTC.